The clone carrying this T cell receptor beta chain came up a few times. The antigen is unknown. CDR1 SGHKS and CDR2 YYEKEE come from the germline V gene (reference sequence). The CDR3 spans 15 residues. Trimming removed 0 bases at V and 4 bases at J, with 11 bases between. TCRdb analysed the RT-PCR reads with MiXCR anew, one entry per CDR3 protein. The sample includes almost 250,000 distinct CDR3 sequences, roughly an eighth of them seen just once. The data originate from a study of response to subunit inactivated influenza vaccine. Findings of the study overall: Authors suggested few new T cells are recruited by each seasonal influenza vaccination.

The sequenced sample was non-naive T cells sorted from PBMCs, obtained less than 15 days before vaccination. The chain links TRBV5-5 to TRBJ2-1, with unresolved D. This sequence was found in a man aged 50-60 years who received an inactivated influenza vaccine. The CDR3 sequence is CASSLAPAGYNEQFF. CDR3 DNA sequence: TGTGCCAGCAGCTTGGCCCCAGCAGGATACAATGAGCAGTTCTTC.